The 26 T cell receptor beta chains below were found in one sample sequenced in a study of CD8 T cells in ankylosing spondylitis. TCRdb analysed the 5' RACE reads with MiXCR anew, one entry per CDR3 protein. The table lists approximately 39,000 distinct CDR3 sequences, 13% of them singletons. The sequenced material came from synovial fluid, either unsorted or a sorted T cell fraction (not recorded which). All receptors come from a male donor with ankylosing spondylitis.

In this sample, this clonotype turned up many times. The chain is built from TRBV27 and TRBJ2-3; D is undetermined. The germline CDR1 and CDR2 sequences are MNHEY and SMNVEV (reference sequence). This CDR3 is built from 14 residues. V was pared by 6 bases and J by 10 bases, with 20 bases between. CDR3 sequence (DNA): TGTGCCAGCAGAGACGGTCCGGCGCCTCAAGCGCAGTATTTT. As protein: CASRDGPAPQAQYF.

The chain links TRBV4-2 to TRBJ1-1, with 9 nucleotides matching TRBD1. V lost 4 bases to trimming and J lost 7 bases; unmatched junction nucleotides: 10. The CDR3 covers 15 residues. Per germline, CDR1 LGHNA and CDR2 YNFKEQ. CDR3 region: CASSPRTGEVDEAFF. DNA of the CDR3: TGTGCCAGCAGCCCCAGGACAGGGGAGGTGGATGAAGCTTTCTTT.

J is TRBJ2-1 and V is TRBV28; 9 nucleotides line up with TRBD2. Trimming at V came to 5 bases and at J to 6 bases, leaving 5 bases not matched to a gene. The CDR3 is 14 residues long. Germline V gene sequence: CDR1 MDHEN, CDR2 SYDVKM. CDR3 sequence (DNA): TGTGCCAGCAGTGCAGCGGGAGGAGCCAATGAGCAGTTCTTC. It translates to CASSAAGGANEQFF. Complete variable domain (other parts from reference TRBV28 and TRBJ2-1): DVKVTQSSRYLVKRTGEKVFLECVQDMDHENMFWYRQDPGLGLRLIYFSYDVKMKEKGDIPEGYSVSREKKERFSLILESASTNQTSMYLCASSAAGGANEQFFGPGTRLTVL.

V usage is TRBV4-3 and J usage is TRBJ2-5; TRBD1 matches at 9 bases. CDR1 is LGHNA and CDR2 is YSLEER in the germline V gene. The CDR3 contains 15 residues. V trimming: 4 bases; J trimming: 4 bases; junction bases outside the gene matches: 7. The CDR3 reads CASSPGQGTVETQYF. CDR3 DNA sequence: TGCGCCAGCAGCCCCGGACAGGGGACGGTAGAGACCCAGTACTTC.

This clonotype is medium-sized (0.01 to 0.1%) within its sample. V gene TRBV4-3 combines with J gene TRBJ2-1; 8 nucleotides line up with TRBD2. CDR1 LGHNA and CDR2 YSLEER come from the germline V gene. The ends lost 0 bases at V and 8 bases at J; junction bases unmatched: 6. The CDR3 totals 15 residues. CDR3 bases: TGCGCCAGCAGCCAAGATCGAGCGGGAGTCGATGAGCAGTTCTTC. Translated, it gives CASSQDRAGVDEQFF.

The chain couples TRBV2 to TRBJ2-1, with 12 bases fitting TRBD2. This CDR3 spans 14 amino acids. With V trimmed by 7 bases and J by 7 bases, 5 bases remained unmatched. Germline V gene sequence: CDR1 SNHLY, CDR2 FYNNEI. This CDR3 reads CASIGTSGFNEQFF. Here the CDR3 DNA reads TGTGCCAGCATAGGGACTAGCGGGTTTAATGAGCAGTTCTTC.

The chain couples TRBV7-9 to TRBJ2-1; no clear D gene. The CDR3 has 15 amino acids. Germline V CDR1 and CDR2: SEHNR, FQNEAQ (reference sequence). The V end was cut by 4 bases, the J end by 4 bases, with 14 bases between. CDR3 DNA: TGTGCCAGCAGCTCCAACTCCGGCAGGTACAATGAGCAGTTCTTC. Amino acids: CASSSNSGRYNEQFF.

This clonotype appeared a few times. This chain connects TRBV9 to TRBJ1-2; possible D gene TRBD1, 5 bases. V lost 0 bases, J lost 3 bases, and 6 bases lay in between. Germline V gene lookup returns CDR1 SGDLS and CDR2 YYNGEE. This CDR3 has 13 amino acids. CDR3 sequence reads: CASSVARDYGYTF. The CDR3 DNA reads TGTGCCAGCAGCGTAGCCAGGGACTATGGCTACACCTTC.

The chain is built from TRBV29-1 and TRBJ1-1; D uncertain. V was shortened by 4 bases and J by 5 bases, with 8 bases between the two germline ends. This CDR3 spans 11 amino acids. CDR1 is SQVTM, CDR2 ANQGSEA, per germline. The CDR3 nucleotides are TGCAGCGTTGGGTATGGTACTGAAGCTTTCTTT. It specifies CSVGYGTEAFF.

This clonotype was recorded at least ten times. V gene TRBV6-2 or TRBV6-3 combines with J gene TRBJ2-1; no definite D call. Germline loops: CDR1 MNHEY, CDR2 SVGEGT. The CDR3 consists of 14 residues. Trimming removed 6 bases at V and 0 bases at J, with 9 bases between. The CDR3 protein is CASSLVSSYNEQFF. The CDR3 DNA follows: TGTGCCAGCAGCCTTGTGAGCTCCTACAATGAGCAGTTCTTC.

This clonotype was seen only a few times. The chain links TRBV27 to TRBJ1-2; TRBD1 is a possible D gene (5 bases). The germline V gene encodes CDR1 MNHEY and CDR2 SMNVEV (reference sequence). V was clipped by 10 bases and J by 4 bases, with 13 bases between them. The CDR3 covers 12 residues. This CDR3 is CATSDSGYGYTF. CDR3 coding DNA: TGTGCCACCTCTGACAGTGGCTATGGCTACACCTTC.

Ten or more counts support this clonotype. The J gene is TRBJ2-3, the V gene TRBV25-1; 11 nucleotides agree with TRBD2. This CDR3 has 16 residues. Trimming at V came to 4 bases and at J to 3 bases, leaving 6 bases not matched to a gene. Germline loops: CDR1 MGHDK, CDR2 SYGVNS. CDR3: CASSGVTSGNTDTQYF. The DNA for the CDR3 is TGTGCCAGCAGTGGGGTGACTAGCGGGAATACAGATACGCAGTATTTT.

The chain uses TRBV2 and TRBJ1-1; D remains unclear. CDR3 length equals 14 residues. V lost 7 bases and J lost 7, with 19 bases in between. Germline CDR1 SNHLY, CDR2 FYNNEI. The CDR3 DNA reads as TGTGCCAGCATCCTTGAGTGGGGTTCGGTTGAAGCTTTCTTT. Its protein is CASILEWGSVEAFF.

This clonotype was observed at least ten times. The J gene is TRBJ2-7, the V gene TRBV5-1; D is possibly TRBD2 (5 bases). The germline gives CDR1 SGHRS, CDR2 YFSETQ. There are 13 residues in the CDR3. The V end lost 0 bases, the J end lost 2 bases, and 6 bases lay between the germline ends. CDR3 residues: CASSLAGTYEQYF. For the CDR3, the DNA is TGCGCCAGCAGCTTGGCGGGGACCTACGAGCAGTACTTC.

This clonotype turned up a few times. The chain carries TRBV5-1 and TRBJ2-7, with TRBD2 as a possible D gene (6 bases). The germline V and J ends were trimmed by 2 bases and 2 bases, with 11 bases remaining between them. Per germline, CDR1 SGHRS and CDR2 YFSETQ. This CDR3 comprises 14 residues. The CDR3 sequence is CASSLGGEAYEQYF. The CDR3 nucleotides read TGCGCCAGCAGCTTAGGAGGGGAGGCCTACGAGCAGTACTTC.

The chain is built from TRBV11-2 and TRBJ2-2; D ambiguous. Germline CDR1 is SGHAT and CDR2 is FQNNGV. Trimming stripped 1 base from V and 2 bases from J, with 8 bases between. The CDR3 consists of 15 residues. The CDR3 nucleotides read TGTGCCAGCAGCTTAGGGACCGCCAACACCGGGGAGCTGTTTTTT. This translates into CASSLGTANTGELFF.

This clonotype was recorded a few times. J is TRBJ2-7 and V is TRBV3-1; the match to TRBD2 covers 11 bases. The ends lost 1 base at V and 5 bases at J; junction bases unmatched: 4. The CDR3 extends over 15 amino acids. CDR1 is LGHDT, CDR2 YNNKEL, per germline (reference sequence). CDR3 sequence (DNA): TGTGCCAGCAGCCAAGGGGTAGCGGGAGGGGACGAGCAGTACTTC. Its translation is CASSQGVAGGDEQYF.

This clonotype was detected ten times or more. The chain links TRBV7-2 to TRBJ1-2; the D gene is possibly TRBD1 (5 bases). CDR3 length: 12 amino acids. Germline V CDR1 and CDR2: SGHTA, FQGNSA. Trimming shortened V by 9 bases and J by 4 bases, and 12 bases separated the two germline ends. The chain's CDR3 is CARWDGVYGYTF. The DNA of the CDR3 is TGTGCCAGATGGGACGGAGTCTATGGCTACACCTTC.

In its sample, this clonotype was seen a few times. The chain combines TRBV28 with TRBJ2-1; 8 bases match TRBD2. The CDR3 covers 13 residues. Per germline, CDR1 MDHEN and CDR2 SYDVKM. Unmatched junction bases numbered 17, after V lost 9 bases and J lost 16 bases. The DNA for the CDR3 is TGTGCCAGTCTGAGGAGCGGGAGAGGAGGAGGATTCTTC. As protein: CASLRSGRGGGFF. Looking up the rest from reference TRBV28 and TRBJ2-1 gives the full variable domain: DVKVTQSSRYLVKRTGEKVFLECVQDMDHENMFWYRQDPGLGLRLIYFSYDVKMKEKGDIPEGYSVSREKKERFSLILESASTNQTSMYLCASLRSGRGGGFFGPGTRLTVL.

This clonotype was counted only a few times. CDR3 coding DNA: TGTGCCAGCAGTTCATTGACAGGGGGCCGGGCAGATACGCAGTATTTT. Its protein product is CASSSLTGGRADTQYF. The gene calls are TRBV28 and TRBJ2-3; 10 positions match TRBD1. The CDR3 runs to 16 residues. Per the germline V gene, CDR1 is MDHEN and CDR2 is SYDVKM. Germline trimming cut 4 bases from V and 4 bases from J; bases unmatched to any gene: 8.

This clonotype was seen repeatedly, ten times or more. The junction departs from germline at one end; a sequencing error may be responsible. The V gene is TRBV20-1, the J gene TRBJ1-2; possibly TRBD1 for D (6 bases). This CDR3 has 16 residues. The V gene's germline CDR1 is DFQATT and CDR2 SNEGSKA (reference sequence). The CDR3, as DNA: TGCAGTGCCAGAGGTGATGAAGGAACAGGGAGGTATGGCTACACCTTC. The encoded protein is CSARGDEGTGRYGYTF.

V usage is TRBV5-1 and J usage is TRBJ2-3, with 10 bases identical to TRBD2. Germline CDR1 reads SGHRS; CDR2 reads YFSETQ. The V and J ends lost 7 bases and 0 bases, in that order; junction bases with no gene match: 14. There are 18 residues in the CDR3. The CDR3 sequence is CASDPTAGGVTSTDTQYF. Written as DNA, the CDR3 is TGCGCCAGCGACCCTACAGCGGGGGGGGTAACTAGCACAGATACGCAGTATTTT.

This clonotype has a count of ten or more. Because the CDR3's place on the DNA is in doubt, the DNA is left out and the CDR3 is given as listed by TCRdb. The chain combines TRBV11-2 with TRBJ2-2; no DNA check was done on the table's D call, TRBD2. Germline V gene lookup returns CDR1 SGHAT and CDR2 FQNNGV. The CDR3 adds up to 15 amino acids, both ends counted. CDR3 sequence: CASSRRTRTPGSCFF.

The chain has TRBV3-1 and TRBJ1-1, with 9 bases fitting TRBD1. With V trimmed by 5 bases and J by 0 bases, 10 bases remained unmatched. CDR1 is LGHDT and CDR2 is YNNKEL in the germline V gene (reference sequence). The CDR3 covers 17 residues. Here the CDR3 DNA reads TGTGCCAGCAGCAAGCACGGGACAGGGAGCATGAACACTGAAGCTTTCTTT. This encodes CASSKHGTGSMNTEAFF.

This clonotype was observed at least ten times. V and J are TRBV2 and TRBJ2-7; possibly TRBD2 for D (6 bases). V shed 7 bases and J shed 7 bases, with 23 bases lying between them. The CDR3 is 15 residues long. CDR1 and CDR2 from the germline V gene are SNHLY and FYNNEI. The CDR3 loop reads CASKGLFPRMGEQYF. The CDR3 DNA follows: TGTGCCAGCAAGGGACTTTTCCCTAGGATGGGAGAGCAGTACTTC.

There are many counts of this clonotype. V usage is TRBV13 and J usage is TRBJ1-2, with a weak D call TRBD1 (6 bases). Germline assignment: CDR1 PRHDT and CDR2 FYEKMQ (reference sequence). V shed 4 bases and J shed 7 bases, with 16 bases lying between them. The CDR3 runs 14 residues. CDR3 nucleotides: TGTGCCAGCAGCTCCCCTACAGGGACTCCTGGCTACACCTTC. Translating gives CASSSPTGTPGYTF.